This T cell receptor (beta chain) originates from a study of control samples from healthy donors and cancer patients (TCRdb year 2020). For this clone: This receptor's antigen is unknown. Nothing much larger sits one base from this clone, and base qualities are not available.

The receptor library was made with the immunoSEQ multiplex PCR assay. In its TCRdb copy, this immuneACCESS table keeps in-frame sequences only and misses some clones. Where compared with another copy, unresolved V genes explain less than half of these, and the others have no known cause. In all, the sample holds 80,000 or so clones, and approximately 89% of those were seen once. The ten top clones hold around 5.1% of the sample. The TCR comes from a man in his fifties in good health. The sample consisted of blood.

The CDR3 reads as follows: CASSGGRTGWSDEQYF. The DNA reads TGTGCCAGCAGCGGGGGACGGACAGGGTGGAGCGACGAGCAGTACTTC. The receptor chain draws on TRBV5-6 and TRBJ2-7; 8 central bases correspond to TRBD1. Trimming leaves V shorter by 4 bases and J shorter by 5 bases, with the junction holding 14 bases beyond the gene matches. The germline V gene specifies SGHDT as CDR1 and YYEEEE as CDR2. Including the terminal cysteine and phenylalanine, the CDR3 comprises 16 residues. Kept here is only the CDR3 DNA, which spans 48 bases and is read in frame from base 1.